This TCR beta chain stems from a study of identical twins. Study outcomes and limitations: Models underpredicted monozygotic twin sharing of out-of-frame TCR alpha. Weaker excess twin sharing was seen among beta out-of-frame sequences.

TCRdb passed the 5' RACE reads through MiXCR, listing each CDR3 protein once. This sample has roughly 1,500,000 distinct CDR3 sequences, with about 31% found just once. In this sample, this clonotype turned up a few times. Its antigen is undetermined. With V trimmed by 4 bases and J by 5 bases, 10 bases remained unmatched. The germline CDR1 and CDR2 sequences are SGHRS and YFSETQ. There are 15 residues in the CDR3. Material: cord blood. The chain uses TRBV5-1 and TRBJ1-2; 8 bases are a match to TRBD1. The receptor was derived from a newborn girl in good health. This chain's CDR3 is CASSPRQGQSYGYTF. CDR3 in DNA: TGCGCCAGCAGCCCAAGACAGGGGCAATCGTATGGCTACACCTTC.